The rows below give T cell receptor beta chains drawn from one sample of a study of T cell responses to AZD1222 COVID-19 vaccine. Using immunoSEQ multiplex PCR, the repertoire was profiled, and TCRdb retains in-frame clones only, with some absent. This sample has 100,000 to 150,000 clones, with roughly 92% found just once. The sequenced sample was peripheral blood, obtained 28 days after the second AZD1222 dose. Source of these receptors: an adult who received the AZD1222 COVID-19 vaccine. Each CDR3 is given with its conserved first and last residue. Each record gives: J gene, D gene, clone size, CDR3 length, V gene, CDR3 DNA, CDR3 protein. The D gene is left open where the match is weak. Clone size appears in some rows only: once, few, many, or a class for an expanded clone.

j_call: TRBJ2-2; d_call: NA; clone_size: NA; cdr3_length: 12; v_call: TRBV7-3; cdr3_nt: TGTGCCAGCAGCCCGATCACCGGGGAGCTGTTTTTT; cdr3_aa: CASSPITGELFF
j_call: TRBJ2-5; d_call: TRBD1; clone_size: NA; cdr3_length: 14; v_call: TRBV19; cdr3_nt: TGTGCCAGTAGCATAAACAGGGGCGGTGAGACCCAGTACTTC; cdr3_aa: CASSINRGGETQYF
j_call: TRBJ2-2; d_call: NA; clone_size: NA; cdr3_length: 13; v_call: TRBV19; cdr3_nt: TGTGCCAGTAGTACCCAGACCTCCGGGGAGCTGTTTTTT; cdr3_aa: CASSTQTSGELFF
j_call: TRBJ1-1; d_call: TRBD1; clone_size: NA; cdr3_length: 14; v_call: TRBV11-3; cdr3_nt: TGTGCCAGCAAAATGGGACAGGGGAGCACTGAAGCTTTCTTT; cdr3_aa: CASKMGQGSTEAFF
j_call: TRBJ1-3; d_call: NA; clone_size: NA; cdr3_length: 11; v_call: TRBV10-3; cdr3_nt: TGTGCCATCAGTGAGGTTGACACCATATATTTT; cdr3_aa: CAISEVDTIYF
j_call: TRBJ1-2; d_call: NA; clone_size: NA; cdr3_length: 12; v_call: TRBV30; cdr3_nt: TGTGCCTGGAGTTCGACCGGCTATGGCTACACCTTC; cdr3_aa: CAWSSTGYGYTF
j_call: TRBJ2-7; d_call: TRBD1; clone_size: NA; cdr3_length: 14; v_call: TRBV4-3; cdr3_nt: TGCGCCAGCAGCCAGAACAGGGGCTCCTACGAGCAGTACTTC; cdr3_aa: CASSQNRGSYEQYF
j_call: TRBJ1-3; d_call: NA; clone_size: few; cdr3_length: 13; v_call: TRBV27; cdr3_nt: TGTGCCAGCAGTCTTGCGGGAGGAAACACCATATATTTT; cdr3_aa: CASSLAGGNTIYF
j_call: TRBJ1-6; d_call: TRBD1; clone_size: NA; cdr3_length: 15; v_call: TRBV6-5; cdr3_nt: TGTGCCAGCAGTTACGAGACAGGGGCAGGTTCACCCCTCCACTTT; cdr3_aa: CASSYETGAGSPLHF
j_call: TRBJ2-2; d_call: TRBD2; clone_size: NA; cdr3_length: 18; v_call: TRBV4-1; cdr3_nt: TGCGCCAGCAGCCGCGACACTAGCGGGAGGGCGAACACCGGGGAGCTGTTTTTT; cdr3_aa: CASSRDTSGRANTGELFF
j_call: TRBJ2-1; d_call: TRBD2; clone_size: once; cdr3_length: 16; v_call: TRBV2; cdr3_nt: TGTGCCAGCAGTCCGACTAGCGGGAGGGTATACAATGAGCAGTTCTTC; cdr3_aa: CASSPTSGRVYNEQFF
j_call: TRBJ1-5; d_call: NA; clone_size: NA; cdr3_length: 13; v_call: TRBV19; cdr3_nt: TGTGCCAGTACTCGACAGTTAGACCAGCCCCAGCATTTT; cdr3_aa: CASTRQLDQPQHF
j_call: TRBJ2-7; d_call: NA; clone_size: NA; cdr3_length: 14; v_call: TRBV28; cdr3_nt: TGTGCCAGCATACAGGGAGCGAGAGAGTACGAGCAGTACTTC; cdr3_aa: CASIQGAREYEQYF
j_call: TRBJ1-5; d_call: NA; clone_size: NA; cdr3_length: 13; v_call: TRBV7-2; cdr3_nt: TGTGCCAGCAGCCTAAGGAGTGATCAGCCCCAGCATTTT; cdr3_aa: CASSLRSDQPQHF
j_call: TRBJ2-7; d_call: TRBD2; clone_size: NA; cdr3_length: 14; v_call: TRBV18; cdr3_nt: TGTGCCAGCAAGGGACTAGCGGGGGTCTACGAGCAGTACTTC; cdr3_aa: CASKGLAGVYEQYF
j_call: TRBJ1-1; d_call: NA; clone_size: NA; cdr3_length: 15; v_call: TRBV7-2; cdr3_nt: TGTGCCAGCAGCTTAGTTAGAACAGTGGGCACTGAAGCTTTCTTT; cdr3_aa: CASSLVRTVGTEAFF
j_call: TRBJ1-2; d_call: TRBD1; clone_size: NA; cdr3_length: 12; v_call: TRBV2; cdr3_nt: TGTGCCACCAAGAGGGGGGGACAGGGCTACACCTTC; cdr3_aa: CATKRGGQGYTF
j_call: TRBJ2-4; d_call: NA; clone_size: NA; cdr3_length: 13; v_call: TRBV27; cdr3_nt: TGTGCCAGCAGTGGACCGAACAAAAACATTCAGTACTTC; cdr3_aa: CASSGPNKNIQYF
j_call: TRBJ2-4; d_call: TRBD1; clone_size: NA; cdr3_length: 16; v_call: TRBV11-2; cdr3_nt: TGTGCCAGCAGCCAAGACAGGGGACTAGCCAAAAACATTCAGTACTTC; cdr3_aa: CASSQDRGLAKNIQYF
j_call: TRBJ2-2; d_call: NA; clone_size: NA; cdr3_length: 10; v_call: TRBV6-5; cdr3_nt: TGTGCCAGCAAGCGCGGGGAGCTGTTTTTT; cdr3_aa: CASKRGELFF
j_call: TRBJ1-5; d_call: NA; clone_size: NA; cdr3_length: 15; v_call: TRBV19; cdr3_nt: TGTGCCAGTAGTATAGACTACGGGTTTAGGCAGCCCCAGCATTTT; cdr3_aa: CASSIDYGFRQPQHF
j_call: TRBJ1-4; d_call: NA; clone_size: NA; cdr3_length: 16; v_call: TRBV5-8; cdr3_nt: TGTGCCAGCAGCTTGGGGACGGCTGCAACTAATGAAAAACTGTTTTTT; cdr3_aa: CASSLGTAATNEKLFF
j_call: TRBJ2-7; d_call: NA; clone_size: NA; cdr3_length: 14; v_call: TRBV27; cdr3_nt: TGTGCCAGCAGTTCGCATCAGGGGCCCTACGAGCAGTACTTC; cdr3_aa: CASSSHQGPYEQYF
j_call: TRBJ2-3; d_call: TRBD1; clone_size: NA; cdr3_length: 15; v_call: TRBV30; cdr3_nt: TGTGCCTGGAGTAGGGGGACAGCTAACACAGATACGCAGTATTTT; cdr3_aa: CAWSRGTANTDTQYF
j_call: TRBJ2-3; d_call: TRBD1; clone_size: NA; cdr3_length: 15; v_call: TRBV6-1; cdr3_nt: TGTGCCAGCAGTGAAGGGACAGGGGGCGCAGATACGCAGTATTTT; cdr3_aa: CASSEGTGGADTQYF
j_call: TRBJ1-2; d_call: TRBD1; clone_size: few; cdr3_length: 15; v_call: TRBV19; cdr3_nt: TGTGCCAGTAATTTAGCCGGGACAGGGGACTATGGCTACACCTTC; cdr3_aa: CASNLAGTGDYGYTF
j_call: TRBJ2-4; d_call: TRBD1; clone_size: NA; cdr3_length: 14; v_call: TRBV7-6; cdr3_nt: TGTGCCAGCAGCCCCGGACAGGGTGGAGGCATTCAGTACTTC; cdr3_aa: CASSPGQGGGIQYF
j_call: TRBJ1-5; d_call: NA; clone_size: few; cdr3_length: 15; v_call: TRBV7-8; cdr3_nt: TGTGCCAGCAGCTTACGAACAGGGCCTGATCAGCCCCAGCATTTT; cdr3_aa: CASSLRTGPDQPQHF
j_call: TRBJ2-3; d_call: NA; clone_size: NA; cdr3_length: 11; v_call: TRBV2; cdr3_nt: TGTGCCAGCAGGGGGACCGCCACGCAGTATTTT; cdr3_aa: CASRGTATQYF
j_call: TRBJ1-5; d_call: NA; clone_size: NA; cdr3_length: 13; v_call: TRBV3-1/TRBV3-2; cdr3_nt: TGTGCCAGCAGCCAAGACAGGGCTCAGCCCCAGCATTTT; cdr3_aa: CASSQDRAQPQHF
j_call: TRBJ2-5; d_call: TRBD2; clone_size: NA; cdr3_length: 15; v_call: TRBV2; cdr3_nt: TGTGCCAGCATCCTCGGGGGGAGGCCCCAAGAGACCCAGTACTTC; cdr3_aa: CASILGGRPQETQYF
j_call: TRBJ2-3; d_call: TRBD2; clone_size: NA; cdr3_length: 16; v_call: TRBV9; cdr3_nt: TGTGCCAGCAGCGTAGACCCTAACGGGGGGGTAGATACGCAGTATTTT; cdr3_aa: CASSVDPNGGVDTQYF
j_call: TRBJ1-2; d_call: NA; clone_size: NA; cdr3_length: 15; v_call: TRBV25-1; cdr3_nt: TGTGCCAGCAGACCCTCATCGATCGGGGGCAATGGCTACACCTTC; cdr3_aa: CASRPSSIGGNGYTF
j_call: TRBJ1-5; d_call: NA; clone_size: NA; cdr3_length: 14; v_call: TRBV27; cdr3_nt: TGTGCCAGCAGTCCCGACCGCAGCAATCAGCCCCAGCATTTT; cdr3_aa: CASSPDRSNQPQHF
j_call: TRBJ2-5; d_call: NA; clone_size: NA; cdr3_length: 14; v_call: TRBV6-5; cdr3_nt: TGTGCCAGCCGAGACCCAGGGGGAGGCGAGACCCAGTACTTC; cdr3_aa: CASRDPGGGETQYF
j_call: TRBJ2-2; d_call: TRBD2; clone_size: once; cdr3_length: 16; v_call: TRBV7-7; cdr3_nt: TGTGCCAGCAGCTTTAATCTAGCGGGAGGGGCCGGGGAGCTGTTTTTT; cdr3_aa: CASSFNLAGGAGELFF
j_call: TRBJ1-1; d_call: NA; clone_size: NA; cdr3_length: 13; v_call: TRBV7-6; cdr3_nt: TGTGCCAGCAGCGTGACAGAAAACACTGAAGCTTTCTTT; cdr3_aa: CASSVTENTEAFF
j_call: TRBJ2-3; d_call: NA; clone_size: NA; cdr3_length: 12; v_call: TRBV11-2; cdr3_nt: TGTGCCAGCAGCCCGAGGAGAGACACGCAGTATTTT; cdr3_aa: CASSPRRDTQYF
j_call: TRBJ2-5; d_call: NA; clone_size: NA; cdr3_length: 16; v_call: TRBV27; cdr3_nt: TGTGCCAGCAGTCACGCCGGGGTAGACGGCCAAGAGACCCAGTACTTC; cdr3_aa: CASSHAGVDGQETQYF
j_call: TRBJ2-1; d_call: TRBD1; clone_size: NA; cdr3_length: 16; v_call: TRBV5-4; cdr3_nt: TGTGCCAGCAGCCCGGGGGGGGACAGGGGGCACGGTGAGCAGTTCTTC; cdr3_aa: CASSPGGDRGHGEQFF
j_call: TRBJ2-5; d_call: TRBD2; clone_size: NA; cdr3_length: 14; v_call: TRBV7-7; cdr3_nt: TGTGCCAGCAGCTTTAGCGGGGGAGCGGAGACCCAGTACTTC; cdr3_aa: CASSFSGGAETQYF
j_call: TRBJ2-2; d_call: TRBD2; clone_size: NA; cdr3_length: 15; v_call: TRBV19; cdr3_nt: TGTGCCAGTAGTATAGTCAGGCGGGAGAACGGGGAGCTGTTTTTT; cdr3_aa: CASSIVRRENGELFF
j_call: TRBJ1-2; d_call: NA; clone_size: few; cdr3_length: 11; v_call: TRBV29-1; cdr3_nt: TGCAGCGTTGCCGAAAACTATGGCTACACCTTC; cdr3_aa: CSVAENYGYTF